The rows below give T cell receptor beta chains drawn from one sample of a study of beta chain features in type 1 diabetes. Sequencing used immunoSEQ multiplex PCR; TCRdb keeps in-frame clones, though not all of them. The sample lists around 500,000 clones; about an eighth were seen once. Sequencing used naive CD4+ T cells from blood. These TCRs come from a woman under 30 in good health. The CDR3 runs from the conserved cysteine through the conserved F or W. The D gene is left open where the match is weak. Only some rows state a clone size, as once, few, many or a class for expanded clones.

V gene	D gene	clone size	J gene	CDR3 DNA	CDR3 protein
TRBV29-1	TRBD2	.	TRBJ2-1	TGCAGCGTTGATCCGGCTAGCGGGGGGCCAGGTGAGCAGTTCTTC	CSVDPASGGPGEQFF
TRBV30	.	many	TRBJ1-1	TGTGCCTGGAGTGTAAGGCAGGGCACTGAAGCTTTCTTT	CAWSVRQGTEAFF
TRBV30	.	many	TRBJ2-7	TGTGCCGGGCGGCCAGGGATGATCCCTACGGGGGAGCAGTACTTC	CAGRPGMIPTGEQYF
TRBV19	.	.	TRBJ2-7	TGTGCCAGTAGTACCAGGGGTAGCTCCTACGAGCAGTACTTC	CASSTRGSSYEQYF
TRBV28	.	many	TRBJ2-5	TGTGCCAGCAGCACACCTGAGGCCCAGTACTTC	CASSTPEAQYF
TRBV7-2	.	few	TRBJ2-5	TGTGCCAGCAGCAGAGATAGGGGGGATGAGACCCAGTACTTC	CASSRDRGDETQYF
TRBV7-2	TRBD2	few	TRBJ2-7	TGTGCCAGCAGCCGGACTAGCGGGAACTACGAGCAGTACTTC	CASSRTSGNYEQYF
TRBV5-4	TRBD1	few	TRBJ2-2	TGTGCCAGCAGCCCCCGACAGGGTACCGGGGAGCTGTTTTTT	CASSPRQGTGELFF
TRBV4-2	TRBD2	few	TRBJ2-7	TGTGCCAGCAGCCACGTTAGCGGGAGGCCCCCCTACGAGCAGTACTTC	CASSHVSGRPPYEQYF
TRBV5-1	.	few	TRBJ1-4	TGCGCCAGCAGAGTCAGTTCGAATGAAAAACTGTTTTTT	CASRVSSNEKLFF
TRBV27	TRBD1	.	TRBJ1-2	TGTGCCAGCAGTCACAACGACAGGGACCTCTATGGCTACACCTTC	CASSHNDRDLYGYTF
TRBV15	TRBD1	few	TRBJ1-5	TGTGCCACCAGCAGAGGAGGGACAGGGGGCAATCAGCCCCAGCATTTT	CATSRGGTGGNQPQHF
TRBV29-1	TRBD1	.	TRBJ2-1	TGCAGCGTTGGACAGGGGTTTGCCAATGAGCAGTTCTTC	CSVGQGFANEQFF
TRBV6-1	.	.	TRBJ2-7	TGTGCCAGCAGTGAAAAGGACACATCCTACGAGCAGTACTTC	CASSEKDTSYEQYF
TRBV14	.	many	TRBJ2-5	TGTGCCAGCAGCCAAGGGCTACAGGGCGGAGAGACCCAGTACTTC	CASSQGLQGGETQYF
TRBV30	.	few	TRBJ1-6	TGTGCCTGGTCTCCCAGGGGACTCCTCCACTTT	CAWSPRGLLHF
TRBV25-1	.	.	TRBJ2-1	TGTGCCAGCAGTGAACGGGGACTGCGAAGCTCCTACAATGAGCAGTTCTTC	CASSERGLRSSYNEQFF
TRBV7-9	.	.	TRBJ2-3	TGTGCCAGCAGCCTCGAATATGAAGATACGCAGTATTTT	CASSLEYEDTQYF
TRBV4-2	.	.	TRBJ2-5	TGTGCCAGCAGTACGGGGGGCGAGGGGTCAGAGACCCAGTACTTC	CASSTGGEGSETQYF
TRBV7-3	.	few	TRBJ2-7	TGTGCCAGCAGCTTAAAAGTGGCGGGACAACCCTACGAGCAGTACTTC	CASSLKVAGQPYEQYF
TRBV19	.	.	TRBJ1-2	TGTGCCAGTAGTATTGAGGGTATCGGCTACACCTTC	CASSIEGIGYTF
TRBV19	TRBD1	.	TRBJ2-1	TGTGCCAGTAGTCACGGGGGGACAGGGAGGTACAATGAGCAGTTCTTC	CASSHGGTGRYNEQFF
TRBV6-1	.	.	TRBJ2-3	TGTGCCAGCACCACCATAATGGGAGATACGCAGTATTTT	CASTTIMGDTQYF
TRBV9	.	few	TRBJ2-5	TGTGCCAGCAGCGTAGGGGGTCACGAGACCCAGTACTTC	CASSVGGHETQYF
TRBV7-2	.	.	TRBJ1-1	TGTGCCAGCAGCTTAGGGCTGGGGTCGGCTGAAGCTTTCTTT	CASSLGLGSAEAFF
TRBV25-1	.	few	TRBJ1-1	TGTGCCAGCAGTGTGAACACTGAAGCTTTCTTT	CASSVNTEAFF
TRBV28	.	few	TRBJ2-1	TGTGTCACTCAAGGGTCCGCCTACAATGAGCAGTTCTTC	CVTQGSAYNEQFF
TRBV7-2	TRBD1	few	TRBJ2-7	TGTGCCAGCAGCTCGGACAGGGGCACACGCTACGAGCAGTACTTC	CASSSDRGTRYEQYF
TRBV5-1	TRBD1	few	TRBJ2-5	TGCGCCAGCAGCTTGGGAACGGGACAGGGGGCGTTCGAGACCCAGTACTTC	CASSLGTGQGAFETQYF
TRBV5-6	.	.	TRBJ2-7	TGTGCCAGCAGCGGGCCGGGGCTCGAGCAGTACTTC	CASSGPGLEQYF
TRBV19	.	.	TRBJ1-5	TGTGCCAGTCGAGACAGGCTGAATCAGCCCCAGCATTTT	CASRDRLNQPQHF
TRBV29-1	TRBD1	.	TRBJ2-5	TGCAGCGTAGGACAGGGGGTGGGAGAGACCCAGTACTTC	CSVGQGVGETQYF
TRBV2	.	few	TRBJ1-2	TGTGCCAGCGAGGGGAGGCAGCATGGCTACACCTTC	CASEGRQHGYTF
TRBV9	.	.	TRBJ2-1	TGTGCCAGCAGCGCCGGCCGGGAGCAGTTCTTC	CASSAGREQFF
TRBV4-1	.	few	TRBJ2-5	TGCGCCAGCAGCAAGACAGGTCTCGAGACCCAGTACTTC	CASSKTGLETQYF
TRBV14	.	.	TRBJ2-4	TGTGCCAGCAGCCTTCCCGGTGGGTCTCGAAGGAACATTCAGTACTTC	CASSLPGGSRRNIQYF
TRBV5-1	TRBD1	.	TRBJ1-2	TGCGCCAGCAGCCCAGGGACAGGGGGCGACTATGGCTACACCTTC	CASSPGTGGDYGYTF
TRBV7-9	.	.	TRBJ1-1	TGTGCCAGCCTCAGGAACACTGAAGCTTTCTTT	CASLRNTEAFF
TRBV29-1	.	few	TRBJ2-2	TGCAGCGGGGCCTCCGCCAGGGTTGGCGGGGAGCTGTTTTTT	CSGASARVGGELFF
TRBV9	.	.	TRBJ2-7	TGTGCCAGCAGCGCCGGCTGGGGAAACTACGAGCAGTACTTC	CASSAGWGNYEQYF
TRBV28	.	few	TRBJ2-3	TGTGCCAGCAGCGCCCTCAGGGGCTTCGGCACAGATACGCAGTATTTT	CASSALRGFGTDTQYF
TRBV7-2	TRBD2	few	TRBJ2-1	TGTGCCAGCAGCTTAGAAGCGGGAGTACGGAATGAGCAGTTCTTC	CASSLEAGVRNEQFF
TRBV6-5	.	.	TRBJ2-2	TGTGCCAGCAGTCGGGACGGTTACACCGGGGAGCTGTTTTTT	CASSRDGYTGELFF
TRBV7-2	.	.	TRBJ1-2	TGTGCCAGCAGCGCTCAGAGCGGTTATGGCTACACCTTC	CASSAQSGYGYTF